This is a list of T cell receptor beta chains from one sample in a study of shared clonotypes between healthy human individuals. Method: immunoSEQ multiplex PCR; TCRdb's copy keeps in-frame clones and lacks some. The sample includes roughly 640,000 clones, roughly 97% of them seen just once. Sequencing was performed on naive CD4+ T cells sorted from blood. The receptor source for this set is a woman in her twenties or thirties in good health. CDR3s include the opening cysteine and the closing phenylalanine or tryptophan.

J: TRBJ1-5
V: TRBV18
CDR3: CASSPSKEGPQHF

J: TRBJ1-5
V: TRBV4-1
CDR3: CASSQVRDGQPQHF

J: TRBJ2-2
V: TRBV28
CDR3: CASSLYGVNTGELFF

J: TRBJ1-1
V: TRBV7-9
CDR3: CASSSWDSRNAGAFF

J: .
V: TRBV4-2
CDR3: CASSQDRGSYEQYF

J: TRBJ2-7
V: TRBV5-4
CDR3: CASSSGQGTYEQYF

J: TRBJ1-2
V: TRBV28
CDR3: CASSLFQNGYTF

J: TRBJ2-7
V: TRBV19
CDR3: CASRIRDSPTTEQYF

J: TRBJ2-4
V: TRBV27
CDR3: CASSFTGTSGRVLAKNIQYF

J: TRBJ2-7
V: TRBV9
CDR3: CASSPDVGGDEQYF

J: TRBJ1-5
V: TRBV19
CDR3: CASSSEAYSNQPQHF

J: TRBJ1-1
V: TRBV5-1
CDR3: CASSSLVGAYTEAFF

J: TRBJ1-5
V: TRBV2
CDR3: CASSERRLGENQPQHF

J: TRBJ2-7
V: TRBV5-1
CDR3: CASSSGPLEQYF

J: TRBJ2-1
V: TRBV10-1
CDR3: CASSEGVLAENNEQFF

J: TRBJ1-6
V: TRBV28
CDR3: CASSLPTLQVLHF

J: TRBJ2-2
V: TRBV5-1
CDR3: CASSPEGALDTGELFF

J: TRBJ2-1
V: TRBV2
CDR3: CASSGGIEGNEQFF

J: TRBJ2-7
V: TRBV29-1
CDR3: CSVVMGHGTGVQYF

J: TRBJ2-7
V: TRBV6-5
CDR3: CASSGTGEYEQYF

J: TRBJ1-5
V: TRBV7-7
CDR3: CASSNGGQENSNQPQHF

J: TRBJ1-5
V: TRBV2
CDR3: CASRGDSLNQPQHF

J: TRBJ2-3
V: TRBV5-1
CDR3: CASSTTGLAEGDLSTDTQYF

J: TRBJ1-1
V: TRBV18
CDR3: CASSQQFGSQVNTEAFF

J: TRBJ2-7
V: TRBV6-5
CDR3: CASSTSGQGTYEQYF

J: .
V: TRBV28
CDR3: CASSHASGSRYEQYF

J: TRBJ2-5
V: TRBV4-1
CDR3: CASSRTQRAGETQYF

J: TRBJ2-2
V: TRBV18
CDR3: CASSAQGAGELFF

J: TRBJ1-2
V: TRBV28
CDR3: CASSHYMLNYGYTF

J: TRBJ1-2
V: TRBV9
CDR3: CASSGGGGLGYTF

J: TRBJ2-7
V: TRBV4-1
CDR3: CASSHPGQGPEQYF

J: TRBJ2-2
V: TRBV2
CDR3: CASRGDRTYTGELFF

J: TRBJ1-2
V: TRBV18
CDR3: CASSLQSTGYTF

J: TRBJ1-5
V: TRBV28
CDR3: CASSLFGADRSNQPQHF

J: TRBJ2-7
V: TRBV6-6
CDR3: CASSYREGAYEQYF

J: TRBJ2-2
V: TRBV2
CDR3: CASSEMIGELFF